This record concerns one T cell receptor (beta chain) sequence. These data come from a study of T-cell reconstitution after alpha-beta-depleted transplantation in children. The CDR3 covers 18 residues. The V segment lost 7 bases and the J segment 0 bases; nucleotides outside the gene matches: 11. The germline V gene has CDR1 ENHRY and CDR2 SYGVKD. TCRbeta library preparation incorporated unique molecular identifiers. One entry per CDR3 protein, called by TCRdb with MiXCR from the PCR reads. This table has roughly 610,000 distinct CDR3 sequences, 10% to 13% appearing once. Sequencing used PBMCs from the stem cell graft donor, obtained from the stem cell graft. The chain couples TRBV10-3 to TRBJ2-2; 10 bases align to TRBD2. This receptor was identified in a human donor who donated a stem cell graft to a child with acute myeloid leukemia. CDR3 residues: CAINSAGLAGANTGELFF. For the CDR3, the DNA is TGTGCCATCAATAGCGCGGGGCTAGCGGGAGCGAACACCGGGGAGCTGTTTTTT.